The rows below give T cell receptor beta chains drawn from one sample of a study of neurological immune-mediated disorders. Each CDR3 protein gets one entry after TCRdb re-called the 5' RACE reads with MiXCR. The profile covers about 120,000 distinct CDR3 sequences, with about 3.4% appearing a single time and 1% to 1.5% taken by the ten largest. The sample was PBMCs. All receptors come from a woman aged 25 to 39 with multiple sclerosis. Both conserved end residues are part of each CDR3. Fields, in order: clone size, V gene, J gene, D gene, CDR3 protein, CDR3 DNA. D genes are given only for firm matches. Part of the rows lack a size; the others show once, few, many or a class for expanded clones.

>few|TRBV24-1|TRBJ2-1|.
CATSDPQGPYNEQFF
TGTGCCACCAGTGATCCACAGGGCCCCTACAATGAGCAGTTCTTC
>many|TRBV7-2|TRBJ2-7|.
CASSPVRVGAYEQYF
TGTGCCAGCAGCCCTGTACGAGTCGGGGCCTACGAGCAGTACTTC
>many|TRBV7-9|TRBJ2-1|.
CASSLRANEQFF
TGTGCCAGCAGCTTACGGGCCAATGAGCAGTTCTTC
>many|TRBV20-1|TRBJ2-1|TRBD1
CSATQGNNEQFF
TGCAGTGCTACACAGGGGAACAATGAGCAGTTCTTC
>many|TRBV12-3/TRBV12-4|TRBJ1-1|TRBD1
CASRQQGGFDAEAFF
TGTGCCAGCCGCCAGCAGGGGGGGTTCGACGCTGAAGCTTTCTTT
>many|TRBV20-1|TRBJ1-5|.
CSARRGFGNQPQHF
TGCAGTGCTAGAAGGGGCTTCGGCAATCAGCCCCAGCATTTT
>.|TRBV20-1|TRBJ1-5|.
CSGTTAGSGKTQNF
TGCAGTGGGACAACAGCGGGGAGCGGTAAGACCCAGAATTTT
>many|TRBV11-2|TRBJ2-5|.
CASSPGRAEFQETQYF
TGTGCCAGCAGCCCGGGTCGGGCCGAATTCCAAGAGACCCAGTACTTC
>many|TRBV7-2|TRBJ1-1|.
CASSSGPSYTEAFF
TGTGCCAGCAGCTCCGGGCCCTCGTACACTGAAGCTTTCTTT
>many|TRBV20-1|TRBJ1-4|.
CSARDLGSTNEKLFF
TGCAGTGCTAGAGATTTGGGGTCAACTAATGAAAAACTGTTTTTT
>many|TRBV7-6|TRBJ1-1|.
CASSSTGWGKTEAFF
TGTGCCAGCAGCTCCACAGGCTGGGGGAAGACTGAAGCTTTCTTT
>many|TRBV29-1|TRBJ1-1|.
CSVQGMGTEAFF
TGCAGCGTTCAGGGCATGGGCACTGAAGCTTTCTTT
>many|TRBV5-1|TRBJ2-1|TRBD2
CASSPSGTLNEQFF
TGCGCCAGCAGCCCGAGCGGGACCCTGAATGAGCAGTTCTTC
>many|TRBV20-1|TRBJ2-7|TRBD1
CSANTGDYEQYF
TGCAGTGCTAATACAGGGGACTACGAGCAGTACTTC